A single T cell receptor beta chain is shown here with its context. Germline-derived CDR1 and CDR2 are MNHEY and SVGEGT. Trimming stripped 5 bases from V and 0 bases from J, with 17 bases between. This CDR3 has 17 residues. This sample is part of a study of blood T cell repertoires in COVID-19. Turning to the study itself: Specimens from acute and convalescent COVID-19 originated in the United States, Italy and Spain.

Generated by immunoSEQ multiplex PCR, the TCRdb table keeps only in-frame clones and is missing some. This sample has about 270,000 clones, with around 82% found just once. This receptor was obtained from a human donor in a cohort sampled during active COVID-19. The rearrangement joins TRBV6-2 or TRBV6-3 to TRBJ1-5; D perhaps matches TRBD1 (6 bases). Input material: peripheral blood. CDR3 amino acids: CASSIQGRGNSNQPQHF. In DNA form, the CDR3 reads TGTGCCAGCAGTATACAGGGTCGGGGAAATAGCAATCAGCCCCAGCATTTT.